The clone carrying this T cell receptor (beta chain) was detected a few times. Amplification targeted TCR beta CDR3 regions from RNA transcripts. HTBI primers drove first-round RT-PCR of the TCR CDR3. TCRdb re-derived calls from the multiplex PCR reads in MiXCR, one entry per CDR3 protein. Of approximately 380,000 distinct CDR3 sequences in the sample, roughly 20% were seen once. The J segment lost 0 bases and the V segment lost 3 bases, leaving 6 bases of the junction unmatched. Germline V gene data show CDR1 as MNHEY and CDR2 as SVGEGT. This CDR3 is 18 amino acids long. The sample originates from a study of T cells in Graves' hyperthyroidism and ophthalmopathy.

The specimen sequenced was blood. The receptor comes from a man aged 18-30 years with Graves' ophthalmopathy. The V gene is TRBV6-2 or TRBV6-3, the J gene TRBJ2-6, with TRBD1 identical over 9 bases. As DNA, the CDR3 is TGTGCCAGCAGTTATTCAGGGACAGGGATCTCTGGGGCCAACGTCCTGACTTTC. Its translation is CASSYSGTGISGANVLTF.